The text below deals with one T cell receptor (beta chain). This clone's antigen is unknown. No much larger clonotype is one base removed from it; base qualities were not supplied. CD8 naive samples were CD45RO-negative cells positively selected for CCR7, giving a CD45RA+CCR7+ population that excluded TemRA cells. Healthy HIV-negative adults with no recently reported acute infections or vaccinations were included as donors. Every donor was a Caucasian adult residing in Nashville, Tennessee, USA. Blood was collected by leukapheresis, and PBMCs were isolated by Ficoll-Histopaque density gradient centrifugation and then cryopreserved in liquid nitrogen vapor phase. Analytical flow cytometry was used to check the purity and quantity of every magnetically sorted T cell population. From each sorted fraction, genomic DNA was isolated and quantified by UV absorbance on a Nanodrop 2000c. This record belongs to a study of shared clonotypes between healthy human individuals (TCRdb year 2020). With respect to the entire study: A couple of women and a few men aged 18 to 49 years were included in the cohort. Per donor, three plates each were used for CD4 naive and CD4 memory, two for CD8 naive, and one for CD8 memory. To estimate repertoire size and how much clonotype sharing occurs between individuals, the study deeply sequenced the blood TCR repertoires of a handful of healthy adults. To increase sequencing depth and limit assay-specific biases, different laboratories used diverse techniques to prepare libraries and sequence TCR repertoires. Each donor's leukapheresis produced roughly between about 0.9 and 9.5 billion PBMCs.

Using the deep immunoSEQ assay, TCR CDR3 regions were amplified from genomic DNA by multiplex PCR. Genomic DNA extracted from each cell subset was distributed evenly over all wells of several immunoSEQ 96-well plates, and each plate served as one replicate. For sorted subsets, roughly 200 ng of genomic DNA, equivalent to some 30,000 T cell genomes, went into each replicate PCR. Purified libraries were quantified with a Qubit 3.0 fluorometer, sized on a Bioanalyzer 2100, and re-quantified with the KAPA Library Quantification kit. Every immunoSEQ 96-well plate was sequenced on a dedicated single-read 150-cycle Illumina NextSeq 550 flow cell. The paper's data handling went like this. The immunoSEQ output contained only junctional sequences without quality scores, so filtering could not match that applied to full-length reads. To assign V/J genes and CDR3, sequences were annotated using PyIR, a Python wrapper for IgBLAST v1.9, with IMGT germline references. Reads were removed for weak V/J assignments (E-value above 1e-6), missing CDR3, stop codons, out-of-frame junctions, or ambiguous translated residues. V3J clonotypes were defined as sequences sharing an identical inferred V gene, J gene, and CDR3 amino acid sequence. The percentage overlap between two repertoires was calculated by dividing the number of shared unique clonotypes by the size of the smaller repertoire. Richness of each repertoire was evaluated using RTK rarefaction, the Chao1 estimator, and Recon v2.1 estimates of unobserved clonotypes. OLGA was used to compute generation probabilities for all TCRbeta clonotypes that the gDNA method yielded from a handful of donors. TCRdb mirrors the immuneACCESS table, restricted to in-frame sequences. Some clones are absent from its copies; in checked studies, under half trace to an unresolved V gene, and the reason for the others is unknown. V, J and clone size reflect that table, while D and trimming were determined from the DNA. Across this sample there are millions of clones, with about 95% seen only once. The ten top clones hold approximately 1.2% of the sample.

Beyond this particular receptor, the publication reports: About 5% of naive CD4, roughly 3.5% of naive CD8, around 2.3% of memory CD4, and 0.35% to 0.4% of memory CD8 clonotypes were shared across a few donors. Because the study included only a small number of donors, the genetic and exposure-history diversity represented was limited. Pairwise subsampling indicated that sequencing depth was expected to affect the degree of clonotype sharing among donors. Sampling was restricted to blood, and TCR repertoires in tissues likely differ from the TCR repertoires found in blood. Incomplete sequencing was indicated by rarefaction of sorted-subset datasets, despite the large sequencing depth. Estimated clonotype richness was generally larger for naive than for memory subsets. Compared with non-shared clonotypes, the clonotypes found in all four sorted-subset donors had higher generation probabilities.

Sequenced input: naive CD8+ T cells sorted from blood. This specimen's cell subset or site label, per the study, means: CD45RA+CCR7+. This clonotype originated in a man aged 18 to 30 in good health.

The CDR3 sequence is CASRAPGLPSSTFF. The sequenced DNA is TGTGCCAGCAGGGCCCCGGGACTCCCTTCGTCAACTTTCTTT. The rearrangement combines TRBV6-1 with TRBJ1-1; a tentative D match to TRBD1 spans 5 bases. According to the germline V gene, CDR1 reads MNHNS and CDR2 reads SASEGT. From its cysteine to its phenylalanine, the CDR3 spans 14 amino acids. Only the CDR3 region is kept as DNA, spanning 42 bases read in frame from base 1. V is shortened by 6 bases, J by 12 bases, and the region joining them spans 23 bases.